The clone carrying this T cell receptor (beta chain) appeared many times. The junction had 8 bases not matched to a gene; V was cut back by 5 bases and J by 6 bases. The CDR3 runs to 16 residues. Germline loops: CDR1 PRHDT, CDR2 FYEKMQ (reference sequence). This sample stems from a study of molecular identifiers for immune sequencing clone quantification. TCRdb fed the PCR reads into MiXCR, producing one record per CDR3 protein. The sample has about 510,000 distinct CDR3 sequences; around 23% are singletons. The source is a human donor in good health. Some libraries in this study had Jurkat cell RNA spiked in. The chain is built from TRBV13 and TRBJ2-5; 14 bases align to TRBD2. The sequencing input was naive CD8+ T cells from blood, with Jurkat cell RNA spiked in. The subset is: FACS-sorted CD8+CD4-CCR7+CD45RA+ naive T cells. CDR3 residues: CASSKKGLAGVQTQYF. CDR3 DNA sequence: TGTGCCAGCAGCAAGAAGGGACTAGCGGGGGTACAGACCCAGTACTTC.